Reported below is one T cell receptor (beta chain). Its antigen is unidentified. This entry comes from a study of T cell repertoires in cytomegalovirus infection. MiXCR, applied by TCRdb to the reads, yields one record per CDR3 protein. The table records 640,000 or so distinct CDR3 sequences, around a third of them present only once. V lost 10 bases to trimming and J lost 1 base, with 7 bases between them. The germline V gene encodes CDR1 SEHNR and CDR2 FQNEAQ (reference sequence). The CDR3 extends over 12 amino acids. This TCR derives from a human donor in good health (CMV status not recorded). Some clones in this sample may be carry-over from other donors' samples. The sequencing used cultured PBMCs, collected from culture after CMV antigen stimulation. The chain is built from TRBV7-9 and TRBJ2-2; D is unclear. The CDR3 is CATEMNTGELFF. CDR3 coding DNA: TGTGCCACCGAAATGAACACCGGGGAGCTGTTTTTT.